The next 18 T cell receptor beta chains were all read from a single sample in a study of regulatory T cells in long-lasting Graves disease. Time point specified: newly diagnosed GD, antithyroid drugs for less than 3 months. RNA extracted from PBMCs served as the sequencing template. The authors built TCR beta libraries using iRepertoire HTBI primers and Arm-PCR of CDR3 regions. TCRdb called the multiplex PCR reads again in MiXCR, with one record for every CDR3 protein. The sample records fewer than 450,000 distinct CDR3 sequences, roughly 15% being singletons. This same sample was also part of a study on T cells in Graves' hyperthyroidism and ophthalmopathy.

The specimen comprised peripheral blood mononuclear cells (PBMCs), sampled at new diagnosis, from a patient treated with antithyroid drugs. The receptors originated from a middle-aged woman with Graves disease.

This chain joins TRBV7-9 and TRBJ2-7; D is perhaps TRBD1 or TRBD2 (5 bases each). Per the germline V gene, CDR1 is SEHNR and CDR2 is FQNEAQ (reference sequence). The V and J ends lost 5 bases and 5 bases respectively, with 10 bases between them. The CDR3 length is 12 residues. The CDR3 DNA is TGTGCCAGCAGCACCGGGACGAACGAGCAGTACTTC. Amino acids: CASSTGTNEQYF.

This clonotype came up many times. Written as DNA, the CDR3 is TGCAGTGCTAGAGCATGGACGTACGGGAACACTGAAGCTTTCTTT. It translates to CSARAWTYGNTEAFF. The rearrangement uses TRBV20-1 and TRBJ1-1; D is unresolved. Germline values: CDR1 DFQATT, CDR2 SNEGSKA (reference sequence). The CDR3 contains 15 residues. V lost 1 base and J lost 1, with 13 bases in between.

The chain uses TRBV5-1 and TRBJ2-3; 10 nucleotides agree with TRBD2. V lost 2 bases to trimming and J lost 4 bases; unmatched junction nucleotides: 7. Germline lookup yields CDR1 SGHRS and CDR2 YFSETQ. The CDR3 extends over 16 amino acids. The CDR3 DNA reads TGCGCCAGCAGCTTTGGGGTAGCGGGAGGATCAGATACGCAGTATTTT. This translates into CASSFGVAGGSDTQYF.

The table lists this clonotype with a few counts. This sequence joins TRBV6-1 and TRBJ1-5, with TRBD1 matching over 8 bases. With 6 bases clipped from V and 2 bases from J, the junction kept 3 bases outside the gene matches. The CDR3 contains 14 residues. The V gene's germline CDR1 is MNHNS and CDR2 SASEGT. This CDR3 reads CASSEQGGNQPQHF. DNA for the CDR3: TGTGCCAGCAGCGAACAGGGGGGCAATCAGCCCCAGCATTTT.

With regard to this clonotype: Being one base from a much bigger clone, this may be a read error. V usage is TRBV7-6 and J usage is TRBJ2-3, with a weak D call TRBD1 (6 bases). Trimming took 2 bases from V and 5 from J, leaving 14 bases between them. CDR3 size: 15 residues. Germline loops: CDR1 SGHVS, CDR2 FNYEAQ. This chain's CDR3 is CASSLFRGAEDTQYF. Here the CDR3 DNA reads TGTGCCAGCAGCTTATTCAGGGGCGCGGAAGATACGCAGTATTTT.

This clonotype appeared many times. This chain connects TRBV7-8 to TRBJ2-7, with unresolved D. Trimming left V 7 bases short and J 3 bases short, with 13 bases between. The CDR3 totals 13 residues. CDR1 SGHVS and CDR2 FQNEAQ come from the germline V gene. DNA of the CDR3: TGTGCCAGCACCGAAGACACCGTCTACGAGCAGTACTTC. This sequence encodes CASTEDTVYEQYF.

This clonotype showed up just a few times. The rearrangement uses TRBV29-1 and TRBJ1-2; D remains ambiguous. This CDR3 is built from 12 residues. The V gene lost 1 base and the J gene lost 2 bases, with 5 bases spanning the gap. Germline V CDR1 and CDR2: SQVTM, ANQGSEA. The CDR3 protein is CSVEGPNYGYTF. In DNA, the CDR3 is TGCAGCGTTGAAGGACCCAACTATGGCTACACCTTC.

This chain uses TRBV12-3 or TRBV12-4 with TRBJ2-1; D is tentatively TRBD1 or TRBD2 (5 bases each). V was pared by 5 bases and J by 5 bases, with 19 bases between. The CDR3 runs to 16 residues. The CDR3 region has the DNA TGTGCCAGCAGTACCGGGGCTCATCTCTCAAACAATGAGCAGTTCTTC. It codes for CASSTGAHLSNNEQFF.

This clonotype was seen repeatedly, ten times or more. The chain recombines TRBV11-2 with TRBJ2-7, with a tentative D call TRBD1 (5 bases). Looked up from germline, CDR1 is SGHAT and CDR2 is FQNNGV. This CDR3 region has 14 residues. Trimming took off 4 bases at V and 3 bases at J, with 13 bases between the two ends. The CDR3: CASSSIQTVYEQYF. DNA of the CDR3: TGTGCCAGCAGCTCCATTCAGACAGTCTACGAGCAGTACTTC.

V and J are TRBV12-5 and TRBJ2-7; TRBD1 matches 8 bases. The V segment lost 5 bases and the J segment 3 bases; nucleotides outside the gene matches: 9. In germline, CDR1 is LGHNT, CDR2 FRNRAP. The CDR3 loop spans 15 amino acids. CDR3 DNA: TGTGCTAGTGGTATCGGACAGGGAGAAGGCTACGAGCAGTACTTC. Its protein is CASGIGQGEGYEQYF.

The chain has TRBV5-1 and TRBJ1-3, with unresolved D. CDR3 length: 13 residues. Trimming left V 7 bases short and J 4 bases short, with 12 bases between. CDR1 is SGHRS, CDR2 YFSETQ, per germline. In DNA form, the CDR3 reads TGCGCCAGCCGGGTGGAGCTGGGAAACACCATATATTTT. Its translation: CASRVELGNTIYF. The entire variable domain, with the rest obtained from reference TRBV5-1 and TRBJ1-3, is as follows: KAGVTQTPRYLIKTRGQQVTLSCSPISGHRSVSWYQQTPGQGLQFLFEYFSETQRNKGNFPGRFSGRQFSNSRSEMNVSTLELGDSALYLCASRVELGNTIYFGEGSWLTVV.

This clonotype showed up many times. CDR3 sequence: CASSLDLSGQQETQYF. The CDR3 DNA reads as TGTGCCAGCAGCTTAGATCTATCAGGACAGCAAGAGACCCAGTACTTC. The genes are TRBV11-2 and TRBJ2-5; perhaps TRBD1 as D (6 bases). Germline CDR1 and CDR2: SGHAT and FQNNGV. V lost 0 bases to trimming and J lost 2 bases, with 13 bases between them. CDR3 size: 16 residues.

This clonotype was observed at least ten times. J is TRBJ1-1 and V is TRBV6-5; D is ambiguous. The CDR3 length is 14 residues. CDR1 is MNHEY, CDR2 SVGAGI, per germline. V shed 1 base and J shed 1 base, with 7 bases lying between them. The CDR3 DNA is TGTGCCAGCAGTTACTTGGCACCGAACACTGAAGCTTTCTTT. It codes for CASSYLAPNTEAFF.

This clonotype was counted many times. The rearrangement joins TRBV11-2 to TRBJ2-2, with D perhaps given as TRBD1 or TRBD2 (5 bases each). CDR1 and CDR2 from the germline V gene are SGHAT and FQNNGV. V was shortened by 5 bases and J by 9 bases, with 22 bases between the two germline ends. The CDR3 has 16 residues. The DNA of the CDR3 is TGTGCCAGCAGCGTCCGGGACGGCACCGGTCAACGGGAGCTGTTTTTT. Translation gives CASSVRDGTGQRELFF.

In its sample, this clonotype was seen many times. The chain carries TRBV3-1 and TRBJ2-1; D gene uncertain. The V end lost 4 bases, the J end lost 5 bases, and 6 bases lay between the germline ends. The CDR3 is 12 amino acids. Germline V gives CDR1 LGHDT, CDR2 YNNKEL (reference sequence). For the CDR3, the DNA is TGTGCCAGCAGCCGGGTAAACAATGAGCAGTTCTTC. This codes for CASSRVNNEQFF.

This clonotype has only a few counts. The rearrangement links TRBV12-3 or TRBV12-4 to TRBJ1-2; D uncertain. The V gene lost 1 base and the J gene lost 0 bases, with 12 bases spanning the gap. The CDR3 has 16 residues. CDR3 bases: TGTGCCAGCAGTTTAGATGTGGAATATACTAACTATGGCTACACCTTC. Residues: CASSLDVEYTNYGYTF.

CDR3 in amino acids: CATATTGELFF. The CDR3 nucleotides read TGTGCCACCGCTACTACCGGGGAGCTGTTTTTT. The V call is TRBV15, the J call TRBJ2-2; D not certain. CDR1 is LNHNV, CDR2 YYDKDF, per germline (reference sequence). Trimming shortened V by 8 bases and J by 5 bases, and 6 bases separated the two germline ends. The CDR3 has 11 residues.

This clonotype was detected many times. The CDR3 reads CASRGAMNTEAFF. Here the CDR3 DNA reads TGTGCCAGCCGGGGAGCCATGAACACTGAAGCTTTCTTT. The V gene is TRBV28, the J gene TRBJ1-1; no definite D call. Trimming removed 8 bases at V and 0 bases at J, with 10 bases between. This CDR3 is built from 13 residues. Germline CDR1 MDHEN, CDR2 SYDVKM.